This T cell receptor beta chain was sequenced during a study of blood T cell repertoires in COVID-19. The CDR3 is 15 amino acids. V trimming: 1 base; J trimming: 6 bases; junction bases outside the gene matches: 7. Germline V CDR1 and CDR2: SGHRS, YFSETQ. The method was immunoSEQ multiplex PCR; TCRdb's version includes in-frame clones alone and lacks a portion of them. The sample has roughly 150,000 clones, 70% to 85% seen once; the top ten hold around 19%. The sequenced sample consisted of PBMCs or T cells enriched from blood (not recorded which). The origin of this receptor is a woman between 65 and 79 years old in a cohort exposed to, infected with or recovered from COVID-19 (not recorded which). This chain uses TRBV5-1 with TRBJ2-7; 10 bases map to TRBD2. The CDR3 sequence: CASSLFLAGEGEQYF. The CDR3 nucleotides read TGCGCCAGCAGCTTGTTCCTAGCGGGAGAGGGCGAGCAGTACTTC.